What follows describes a single T cell receptor (beta chain). The target antigen is unknown. This sample was taken from a study of cytomegalovirus exposure and HLA in healthy donors. The study's findings and limits: Through in vitro validation, three CMV-associated chains were shown to be specific for CMV antigens.

This CDR3 region has 15 residues. The germline V gene has CDR1 MNHEY and CDR2 SVGAGI. Unmatched junction bases numbered 1, after V lost 0 bases and J lost 6 bases. The data were produced by immunoSEQ multiplex PCR, yet TCRdb's version contains in-frame clones alone and is incomplete. The repertoire holds around 150,000 clones, with 88% as singletons. Sequenced material: PBMCs. This chain joins TRBV6-5 and TRBJ2-1; 11 nucleotides agree with TRBD2. This receptor was identified in a man younger than 35 in good health and CMV-seronegative. CDR3 nucleotides: TGTGCCAGCAGTTACTCGGGACTAGCGGTCAATGAGCAGTTCTTC. It specifies CASSYSGLAVNEQFF.